This is a list of T cell receptor beta chains from one sample in a study of CD4 T cell repertoires in COVID-19. The data were produced by immunoSEQ multiplex PCR, yet TCRdb's version contains in-frame clones alone and is incomplete. The sample records about 75,000 clones, roughly 85% being singletons. Source: CD4+ T cells from peripheral blood, taken after recovery from COVID-19. The receptor set was obtained from a human donor who had COVID-19. The CDR3 runs from the conserved cysteine through the conserved F or W. A D gene is named only where the DNA matches it firmly. Some rows have no size entry. The others give once, few or many, or a class for an expanded clone.

cdr3_aa	cdr3_nt	j_call	d_call	cdr3_length	clone_size	v_call
CASNRISNQPQHF	TGTGCCAGCAACCGAATTAGCAATCAGCCCCAGCATTTT	TRBJ1-5	-	13	-	TRBV6-5
CASSIAFRQGVTEAFF	TGTGCCAGTAGTATAGCCTTCCGGCAGGGGGTGACTGAAGCTTTCTTT	TRBJ1-1	TRBD1	16	-	TRBV19
CASREEGSMNTEAFF	TGTGCCAGCAGGGAAGAGGGATCGATGAACACTGAAGCTTTCTTT	TRBJ1-1	-	15	-	TRBV6-1
CASSPTRGVSYEQYF	TGTGCCAGCTCACCAACGAGGGGGGTCTCCTACGAGCAGTACTTC	TRBJ2-7	-	15	-	TRBV18
CASSALRDRVTETQYF	TGTGCCAGCAGCGCACTCCGGGACAGGGTCACTGAGACCCAGTACTTC	TRBJ2-5	TRBD1	16	-	TRBV5-8
CASSSDRGGEQYF	TGTGCCAGCAGCTCCGACAGGGGCGGCGAGCAGTACTTC	TRBJ2-7	TRBD1	13	once	TRBV5-5
CASSPGRNQETQYF	TGCGCCAGCAGCCCCGGTAGGAACCAAGAGACCCAGTACTTC	TRBJ2-5	-	14	-	TRBV5-1
CACGAGGAYNEQFF	TGTGCCTGTGGGGCTGGGGGGGCCTACAATGAGCAGTTCTTC	TRBJ2-1	TRBD2	14	-	TRBV2
CASSDRRTGNTIYF	TGTGCCAGCAGTGATCGGCGGACTGGAAACACCATATATTTT	TRBJ1-3	-	14	once	TRBV2
CASSQARGEGETQYF	TGTGCCAGCAGCCAGGCTCGGGGGGAAGGAGAGACCCAGTACTTC	TRBJ2-5	TRBD2	15	-	TRBV4-2
CASSEPWGLAETQYF	TGCGCCAGCAGTGAGCCCTGGGGACTAGCAGAGACCCAGTACTTC	TRBJ2-5	TRBD2	15	-	TRBV10-1
CASSFSMNTEAFF	TGTGCCAGCAGTTTTTCGATGAACACTGAAGCTTTCTTT	TRBJ1-1	-	13	-	TRBV12-3/TRBV12-4
CASSDIGTGNQYF	TGCGCCAGCAGCGACATAGGGACAGGGAATCAGTACTTC	TRBJ2-7	TRBD1	13	-	TRBV5-1
CASSEQGTPEAFF	TGTGCCAGCAGTGAACAGGGTACCCCAGAAGCTTTCTTT	TRBJ1-1	-	13	-	TRBV28
CSVFEQGARETQYF	TGCAGCGTTTTTGAGCAGGGGGCGCGGGAGACCCAGTACTTC	TRBJ2-5	TRBD1	14	-	TRBV29-1
CASSEQGRTDTQYF	TGTGCCAGCTCCGAGCAGGGACGGACAGATACGCAGTATTTT	TRBJ2-3	-	14	-	TRBV18
CASSLSGAASEQFF	TGTGCCAGCAGCTTGTCGGGGGCAGCTAGCGAGCAGTTCTTC	TRBJ2-1	-	14	-	TRBV11-2
CSASLRIGEQYF	TGCAGTGCTAGTCTGAGGATTGGCGAGCAGTACTTC	TRBJ2-7	-	12	-	TRBV20-1
CASSRTVDTEAFF	TGTGCCAGCAGCAGGACAGTAGACACTGAAGCTTTCTTT	TRBJ1-1	-	13	-	TRBV5-5
CASSLGLRDEQFF	TGCGCCAGCAGCTTGGGGCTTCGCGATGAGCAGTTCTTC	TRBJ2-1	-	13	-	TRBV5-1
CASRQGQAGNSPLHF	TGTGCCAGCAGACAGGGGCAGGCCGGTAATTCACCCCTCCACTTT	TRBJ1-6	TRBD1	15	-	TRBV5-6
CATSVPNRVANYGYTF	TGTGCCACCAGTGTACCCAACAGGGTCGCTAACTATGGCTACACCTTC	TRBJ1-2	-	16	-	TRBV24-1
CASTQGDIYEQYF	TGTGCCAGCACCCAGGGGGACATCTACGAGCAGTACTTC	TRBJ2-7	TRBD1	13	-	TRBV6-6
CASSQGTSVVQYF	TGTGCCAGCAGCCAAGGGACTAGCGTTGTGCAGTACTTC	TRBJ2-7	TRBD2	13	-	TRBV3-1/TRBV3-2
CASSHGQGVNNEQFF	TGTGCCAGCTCCCACGGACAGGGGGTCAACAATGAGCAGTTCTTC	TRBJ2-1	TRBD1	15	-	TRBV18
CASSGRTSGGATGELFF	TGCGCCAGCAGCGGACGGACTAGCGGGGGGGCCACCGGGGAGCTGTTTTTT	TRBJ2-2	TRBD2	17	-	TRBV5-1
CASSPGTNGIWQYF	TGTGCCAGCTCACCCGGAACCAACGGGATCTGGCAGTACTTC	TRBJ2-7	-	14	-	TRBV18
CASSFRGGQYF	TGTGCCAGCAGCTTCAGGGGGGGTCAGTACTTC	TRBJ2-4	-	11	-	TRBV7-9
CASSAGQGLAKNIQYF	TGTGCCAGCAGCGCAGGACAGGGTTTAGCCAAAAACATTCAGTACTTC	TRBJ2-4	TRBD1	16	-	TRBV5-5
CASSITGYHQETQYF	TGTGCCAGTAGTATAACCGGCTACCACCAAGAGACCCAGTACTTC	TRBJ2-5	-	15	-	TRBV19
CASSSNPTSGQGRGYTF	TGTGCCAGCAGCTCCAACCCCACTTCGGGACAGGGGAGAGGCTACACCTTC	TRBJ1-2	TRBD1	17	few	TRBV11-2
CASSPFRGFGNTIYF	TGTGCCAGCAGCCCGTTCCGGGGGTTTGGAAACACCATATATTTT	TRBJ1-3	-	15	-	TRBV7-2
CASRSGANVLTF	TGTGCCAGCCGTTCTGGGGCCAACGTCCTGACTTTC	TRBJ2-6	-	12	-	TRBV2
CASSRGGRGVSETQYF	TGTGCCAGTAGTAGGGGGGGTCGCGGGGTCTCGGAGACCCAGTACTTC	TRBJ2-5	TRBD2	16	-	TRBV19
CASSLGMSGTTRSYEQYF	TGCGCCAGCAGCCTAGGGATGTCCGGGACTACAAGGTCCTACGAGCAGTACTTC	TRBJ2-7	TRBD2	18	-	TRBV5-1
CASSQTRTGELFF	TGTGCCAGCAGCCAAACCAGAACCGGGGAGCTGTTTTTT	TRBJ2-2	-	13	-	TRBV7-2
CASSSGQGRTEAFF	TGTGCCAGCAGCTCGGGACAGGGCAGAACTGAAGCTTTCTTT	TRBJ1-1	TRBD1	14	-	TRBV5-8
CASSLPPWGGRSSYEQYF	TGTGCCAGCAGCCTCCCTCCCTGGGGGGGAAGGAGCTCCTACGAGCAGTACTTC	TRBJ2-7	TRBD2	18	-	TRBV2
CASSAQGEKLFF	TGTGCCAGCAGCGCACAGGGTGAAAAACTGTTTTTT	TRBJ1-4	-	12	-	TRBV14
CASSYSRYTDTQYF	TGTGCCAGCAGTTACTCGAGGTACACAGATACGCAGTATTTT	TRBJ2-3	-	14	-	TRBV6-5
CASSSLAGVNTGELFF	TGTGCCAGCAGCTCACTAGCGGGGGTGAACACCGGGGAGCTGTTTTTT	TRBJ2-2	TRBD2	16	-	TRBV7-3
CASSPSNSPLHF	TGTGCCAGTAGTCCCAGTAATTCACCCCTCCACTTT	TRBJ1-6	-	12	-	TRBV19
CASARMGTEAFF	TGTGCCAGCGCTAGGATGGGCACTGAAGCTTTCTTT	TRBJ1-1	-	12	-	TRBV5-4
CSASKGGGGRDTGELFF	TGCAGTGCTAGTAAGGGAGGAGGGGGAAGGGACACCGGGGAGCTGTTTTTT	TRBJ2-2	-	17	few	TRBV20-1
CASNPSRGPYNQPQHF	TGTGCCAGCAACCCATCCAGGGGGCCCTACAATCAGCCCCAGCATTTT	TRBJ1-5	TRBD1	16	few	TRBV28
CASGKTGGQDNEQFF	TGCGCCAGCGGGAAAACGGGGGGCCAAGACAATGAGCAGTTCTTC	TRBJ2-1	-	15	-	TRBV5-1
CASRQDNYGYTF	TGTGCCAGCAGACAGGATAACTATGGCTACACCTTC	TRBJ1-2	-	12	-	TRBV28
CASSEYGAGGEKLFF	TGTGCCAGCAGTGAATATGGGGCCGGAGGTGAAAAACTGTTTTTT	TRBJ1-4	-	15	-	TRBV6-1